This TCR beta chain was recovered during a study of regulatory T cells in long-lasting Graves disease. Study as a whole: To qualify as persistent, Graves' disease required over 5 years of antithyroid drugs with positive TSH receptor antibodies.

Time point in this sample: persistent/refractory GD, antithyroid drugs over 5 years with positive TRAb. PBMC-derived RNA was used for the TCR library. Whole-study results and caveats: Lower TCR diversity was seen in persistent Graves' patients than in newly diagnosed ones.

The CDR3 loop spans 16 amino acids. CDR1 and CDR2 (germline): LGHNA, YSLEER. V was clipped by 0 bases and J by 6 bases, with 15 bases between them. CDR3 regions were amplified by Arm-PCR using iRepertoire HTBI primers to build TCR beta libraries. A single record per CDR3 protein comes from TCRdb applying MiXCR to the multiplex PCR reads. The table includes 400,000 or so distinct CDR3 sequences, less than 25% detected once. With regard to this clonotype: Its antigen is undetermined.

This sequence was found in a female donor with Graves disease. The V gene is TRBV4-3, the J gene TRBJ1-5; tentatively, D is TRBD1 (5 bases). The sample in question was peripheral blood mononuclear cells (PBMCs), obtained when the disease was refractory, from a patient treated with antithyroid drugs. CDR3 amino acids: CASSQEFQDRGQPQHF. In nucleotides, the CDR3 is TGCGCCAGCAGCCAAGAATTCCAGGATAGGGGTCAGCCCCAGCATTTT.